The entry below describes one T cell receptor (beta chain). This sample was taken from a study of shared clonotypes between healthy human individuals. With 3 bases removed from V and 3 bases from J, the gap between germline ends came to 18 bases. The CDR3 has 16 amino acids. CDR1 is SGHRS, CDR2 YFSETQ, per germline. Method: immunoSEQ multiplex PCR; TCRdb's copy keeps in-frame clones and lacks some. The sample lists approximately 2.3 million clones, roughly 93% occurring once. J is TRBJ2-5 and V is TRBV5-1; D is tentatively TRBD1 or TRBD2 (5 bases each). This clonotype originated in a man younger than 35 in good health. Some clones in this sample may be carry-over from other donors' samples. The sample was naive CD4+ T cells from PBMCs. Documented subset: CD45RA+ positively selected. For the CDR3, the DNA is TGCGCCAGCAGCTCAGCAGGGCCCGGGGCTAAAGAGACCCAGTACTTC. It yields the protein CASSSAGPGAKETQYF. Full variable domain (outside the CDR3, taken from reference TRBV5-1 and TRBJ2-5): KAGVTQTPRYLIKTRGQQVTLSCSPISGHRSVSWYQQTPGQGLQFLFEYFSETQRNKGNFPGRFSGRQFSNSRSEMNVSTLELGDSALYLCASSSAGPGAKETQYFGPGTRLLVL.